This T cell receptor beta chain was sequenced in a study of T cell responses to AZD1222 COVID-19 vaccine. Study-wide findings and caveats: Along spike, vaccine-associated CD4 TCRs were found throughout, with dominance at 160-218 and 743-854.

In regard to this clone: Its antigen remains unidentified.

Assay used: immunoSEQ multiplex PCR; TCRdb lists only in-frame clones, some missing. The data show 100,000 to 150,000 clones, 90% to 95% seen once. From germline, CDR1 is SQVTM and CDR2 ANQGSEA. V gave up 8 bases and J gave up 4 bases, with 17 bases separating them. The CDR3 is 13 amino acids. The sample was peripheral blood, taken on day 0 of AZD1222 vaccination. This chain links TRBV29-1 with TRBJ2-5; D is uncertain. The source of this sequence is an adult in good health. The CDR3 sequence is CSSCSAFGETQYF. The CDR3 coding sequence is TGCAGCTCATGTTCAGCGTTCGGAGAGACCCAGTACTTC. The entire variable domain, with the rest obtained from reference TRBV29-1 and TRBJ2-5, is as follows: SAVISQKPSRDICQRGTSLTIQCQVDSQVTMMFWYRQQPGQSLTLIATANQGSEATYESGFVIDKFPISRPNLTFSTLTVSNMSPEDSSIYLCSSCSAFGETQYFGPGTRLLVL.